The present TCR beta chain was sequenced within a study of T cells in Graves' hyperthyroidism and ophthalmopathy. The V gene's germline CDR1 is SGHVS and CDR2 FQNEAQ. With 1 base clipped from V and 3 bases from J, the junction kept 5 bases outside the gene matches. CDR3 size: 15 residues. RNA transcripts yielded amplified TCR beta CDR3 regions. Carried out on the TCR CDR3, a first-round RT-PCR used the HTBI primer set. Via MiXCR, TCRdb re-called the multiplex PCR reads, giving one row per CDR3 protein. The sample lists 300,000 to 400,000 distinct CDR3 sequences, around a sixth seen once, with around 50% in the top ten.

This chain connects TRBV7-8 to TRBJ2-7; TRBD2 matches at 8 bases. The sample consisted of blood. This receptor was taken from a woman aged 45 to 65 with Graves' hyperthyroidism. The CDR3 DNA sequence: TGTGCCAGCAGCTTAGGGAGCGGGAGCTACTACGAGCAGTACTTC. Amino acid sequence: CASSLGSGSYYEQYF.